This T cell receptor beta chain was identified in a study of T cells after yellow fever vaccination. As for the study in general: Where fractions had low cell numbers, libraries were prepared from them with the SMART-Seq v4 Ultra Low Input RNA kit.

V lost 5 bases and J lost 3, with 13 bases in between. Germline V gene lookup returns CDR1 SGHTA and CDR2 FQGNSA. The CDR3 is 14 amino acids. A universal primer site and UMIs were added as TCR cDNA was made by 5'RACE template switching. Each CDR3 protein gets one entry after TCRdb re-called the 5' RACE reads with MiXCR. The table lists around 310,000 distinct CDR3 sequences, around 3.6% of them singletons. This clonotype was counted a few times. The clonotype comes from a man aged 18 to 29 who received the YFV17D yellow fever vaccine. V and J are TRBV7-2 and TRBJ1-1, with a tentative D call TRBD1 (5 bases). The specimen comprised PBMCs, sampled on the day of the yellow fever booster vaccination. CDR3 in amino acids: CASSQVGGYTEAFF. DNA of the CDR3: TGTGCCAGCAGCCAGGTGGGGGGGTACACTGAAGCTTTCTTT. Supplemented by reference TRBV7-2 and TRBJ1-1, the full variable domain reads GAGVSQSPSNKVTEKGKDVELRCDPISGHTALYWYRQSLGQGLEFLIYFQGNSAPDKSGLPSDRFSAERTGGSVSTLTIQRTQQEDSAVYLCASSQVGGYTEAFFGQGTRLTVV.